This T cell receptor (beta chain) was recovered during a study of shared clonotypes between healthy human individuals. The input for sorted-subset replicate PCRs was about 200 ng DNA, 25,000 to 30,000 T cell genomes. TCRdb's copy holds only in-frame clones and misses some; the assay was immunoSEQ multiplex PCR. The sample holds over a million clones; approximately 80% are singletons and the top ten take around 0.61%. The CDR3 is 14 amino acids. V was shortened by 0 bases and J by 5 bases, with 10 bases between the two germline ends. Germline CDR1 SGHDN, CDR2 FVKESK. The sequence derives from a man aged 18 to 30 in good health. Some clones in this sample may be carry-over from other donors' samples. The sequenced material came from memory CD4+ T cells from PBMCs. Specified subset: CD45RA-negative fraction. The genes are TRBV14 and TRBJ1-1, with D unclear. The CDR3 bases are TGTGCCAGCAGCCAAGATTTTGGTAGGACTGAAGCTTTCTTT. It translates to CASSQDFGRTEAFF.